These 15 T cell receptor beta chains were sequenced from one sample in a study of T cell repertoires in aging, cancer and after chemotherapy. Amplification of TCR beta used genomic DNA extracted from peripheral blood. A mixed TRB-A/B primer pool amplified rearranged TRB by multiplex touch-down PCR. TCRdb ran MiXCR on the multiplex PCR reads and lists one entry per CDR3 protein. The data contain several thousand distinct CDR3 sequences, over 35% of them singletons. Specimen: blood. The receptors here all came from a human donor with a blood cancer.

The CDR3 protein is CSALRDRVDEQYF. CDR3 nucleotide sequence: TGCAGTGCCCTCCGGGACAGGGTCGACGAGCAGTACTTC. The J gene is TRBJ2-7, the V gene TRBV20-1; 9 bases map to TRBD1. J lost 5 bases, V lost 6 bases, and 8 bases had no gene match. Germline-derived CDR1 and CDR2 are DFQATT and SNEGSKA (reference sequence). The CDR3 extends over 13 amino acids.

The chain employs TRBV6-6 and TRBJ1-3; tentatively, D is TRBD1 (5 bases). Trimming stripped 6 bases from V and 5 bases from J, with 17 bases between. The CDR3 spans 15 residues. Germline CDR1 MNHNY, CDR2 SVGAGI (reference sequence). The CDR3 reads CASSSDGHSRNTIYF. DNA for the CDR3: TGTGCCAGCAGCTCCGACGGACATTCTCGAAACACCATATATTTT.

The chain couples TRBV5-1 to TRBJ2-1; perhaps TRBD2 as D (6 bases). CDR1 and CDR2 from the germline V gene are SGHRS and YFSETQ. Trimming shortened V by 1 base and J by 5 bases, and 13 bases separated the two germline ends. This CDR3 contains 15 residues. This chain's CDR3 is CASSLRSGLDNEQFF. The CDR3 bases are TGCGCCAGCAGCTTGAGGAGCGGGCTTGACAATGAGCAGTTCTTC.

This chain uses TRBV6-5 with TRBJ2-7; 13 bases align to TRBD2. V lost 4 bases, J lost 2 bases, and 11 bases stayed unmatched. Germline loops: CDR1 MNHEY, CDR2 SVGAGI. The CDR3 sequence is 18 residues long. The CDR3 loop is CASSSLGLAGARAYEQYF. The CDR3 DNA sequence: TGTGCCAGCAGTTCTCTTGGACTAGCGGGAGCCAGGGCCTACGAGCAGTACTTC.

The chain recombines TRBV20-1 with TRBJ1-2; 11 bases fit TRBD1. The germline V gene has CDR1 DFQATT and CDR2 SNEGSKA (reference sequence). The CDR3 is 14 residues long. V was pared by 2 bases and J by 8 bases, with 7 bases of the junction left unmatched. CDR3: CSARKGQGVGGYTF. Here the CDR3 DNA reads TGCAGTGCTAGAAAGGGACAGGGGGTTGGGGGCTACACCTTC.

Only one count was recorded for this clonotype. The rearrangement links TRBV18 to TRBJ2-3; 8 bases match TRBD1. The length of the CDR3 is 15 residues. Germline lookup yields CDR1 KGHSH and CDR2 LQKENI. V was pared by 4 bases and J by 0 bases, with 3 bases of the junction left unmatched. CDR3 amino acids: CASSRDRPSTDTQYF. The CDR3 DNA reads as TGTGCCAGCTCACGGGACAGGCCAAGCACAGATACGCAGTATTTT.

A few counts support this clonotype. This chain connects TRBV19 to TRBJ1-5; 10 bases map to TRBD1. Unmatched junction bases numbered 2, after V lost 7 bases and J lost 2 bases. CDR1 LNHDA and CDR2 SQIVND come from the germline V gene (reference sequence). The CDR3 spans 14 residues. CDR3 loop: CASTGTGGNQPQHF. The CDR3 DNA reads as TGTGCCAGTACCGGGACAGGGGGCAATCAGCCCCAGCATTTT.

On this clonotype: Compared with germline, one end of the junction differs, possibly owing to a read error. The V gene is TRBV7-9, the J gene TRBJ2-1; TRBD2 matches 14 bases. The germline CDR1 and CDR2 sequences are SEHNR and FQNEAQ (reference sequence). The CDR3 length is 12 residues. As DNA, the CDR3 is TGTGCCAGCAGCTCCGGACTAGCGGGGGGAAACTTC. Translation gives CASSSGLAGGNF.

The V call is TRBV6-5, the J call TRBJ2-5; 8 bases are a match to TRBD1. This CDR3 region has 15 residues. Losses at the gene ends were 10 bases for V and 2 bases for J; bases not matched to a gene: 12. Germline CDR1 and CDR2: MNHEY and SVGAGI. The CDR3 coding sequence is TGTGCCACAGGACCGGGACAGGCAAGACAAGAGACCCAGTACTTC. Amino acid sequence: CATGPGQARQETQYF.

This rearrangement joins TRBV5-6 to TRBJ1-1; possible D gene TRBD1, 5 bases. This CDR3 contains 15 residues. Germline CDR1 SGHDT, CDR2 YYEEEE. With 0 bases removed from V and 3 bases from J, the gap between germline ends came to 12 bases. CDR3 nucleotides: TGTGCCAGCAGCTTGGGGGGCCAGCATTACACTGAAGCTTTCTTT. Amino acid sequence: CASSLGGQHYTEAFF.

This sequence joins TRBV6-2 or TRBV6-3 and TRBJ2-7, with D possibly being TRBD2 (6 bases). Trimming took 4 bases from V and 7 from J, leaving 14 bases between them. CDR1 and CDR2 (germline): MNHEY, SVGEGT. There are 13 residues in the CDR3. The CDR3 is CASSFGTAGEQYF. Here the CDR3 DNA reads TGTGCCAGCAGTTTCGGGACCGCGGGGGAGCAGTACTTC.

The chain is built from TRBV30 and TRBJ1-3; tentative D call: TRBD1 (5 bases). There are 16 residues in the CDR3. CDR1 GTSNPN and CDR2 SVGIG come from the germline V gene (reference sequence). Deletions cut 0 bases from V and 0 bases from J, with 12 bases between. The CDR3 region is CAWSVLGPSSGNTIYF. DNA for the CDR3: TGTGCCTGGAGTGTACTGGGACCCAGCTCTGGAAACACCATATATTTT. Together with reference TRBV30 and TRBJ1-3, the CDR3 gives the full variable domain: SQTIHQWPATLVQPVGSPLSLECTVEGTSNPNLYWYRQAAGRGLQLLFYSVGIGQISSEVPQNLSASRPQDRQFILSSKKLLLSDSGFYLCAWSVLGPSSGNTIYFGEGSWLTVV.

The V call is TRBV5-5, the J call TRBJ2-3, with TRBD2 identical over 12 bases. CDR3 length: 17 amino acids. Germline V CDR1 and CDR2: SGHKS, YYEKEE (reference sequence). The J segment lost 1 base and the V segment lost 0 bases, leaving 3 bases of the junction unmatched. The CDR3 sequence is CASSLGLAGEGTDTQYF. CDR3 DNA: TGTGCCAGCAGCTTGGGACTAGCGGGAGAAGGCACAGATACGCAGTATTTT. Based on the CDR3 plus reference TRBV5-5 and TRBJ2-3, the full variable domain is DAGVTQSPTHLIKTRGQQVTLRCSPISGHKSVSWYQQVLGQGPQFIFQYYEKEERGRGNFPDRFSARQFPNYSSELNVNALLLGDSALYLCASSLGLAGEGTDTQYFGPGTRLTVL.

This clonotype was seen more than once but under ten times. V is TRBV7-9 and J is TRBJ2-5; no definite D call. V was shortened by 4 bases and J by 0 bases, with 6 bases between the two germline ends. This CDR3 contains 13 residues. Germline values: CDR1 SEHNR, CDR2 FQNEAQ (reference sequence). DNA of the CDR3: TGTGCCAGCAGCTCGCCCTACCAAGAGACCCAGTACTTC. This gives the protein CASSSPYQETQYF.

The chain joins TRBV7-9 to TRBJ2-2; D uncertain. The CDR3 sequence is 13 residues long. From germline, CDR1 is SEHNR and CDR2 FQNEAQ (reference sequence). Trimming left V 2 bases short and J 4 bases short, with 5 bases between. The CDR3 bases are TGTGCCAGCAGCTTAAGAGGCACCGGGGAGCTGTTTTTT. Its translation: CASSLRGTGELFF.